The 18 T cell receptor beta chains presented below share a single source sample, sequenced in a study of cytomegalovirus exposure and HLA in healthy donors. Primers for the PCR totalled 60 Vbeta and 13 Jbeta. Profiling relied on immunoSEQ multiplex PCR, and the TCRdb table lists in-frame clones only, not all of them. The sample includes about 140,000 clones, approximately 85% of them seen just once. Sequencing was carried out using PBMCs. The receptors derive from a woman between 50 and 59 years old in good health and CMV-seropositive.

This clone was observed a handful of times. This chain uses TRBV7-9 with TRBJ1-3; TRBD1 matches 7 bases. Germline loops: CDR1 SEHNR, CDR2 FQNEAQ (reference sequence). V was pared by 3 bases and J by 1 base, with 6 bases of the junction left unmatched. There are 16 residues in the CDR3. The CDR3 sequence is CASSFDRDSSGNTIYF. In DNA, the CDR3 is TGTGCCAGCAGCTTTGACAGGGATAGTTCTGGAAACACCATATATTTT.

The chain carries TRBV29-1 and TRBJ2-3; a possible D gene is TRBD2 (5 bases). V lost 8 bases and J lost 5, with 11 bases in between. Per germline, CDR1 SQVTM and CDR2 ANQGSEA. The CDR3 runs 11 residues. The CDR3 sequence is CSITREDTQYF. The CDR3 DNA sequence: TGCAGCATTACTAGGGAAGATACGCAGTATTTT.

This chain connects TRBV6-6 to TRBJ2-5; TRBD1 agrees at 7 bases. The length of the CDR3 is 13 residues. After removal of 5 bases from V and 2 bases from J, the junction contained 2 bases not matched to a gene. Germline CDR1 and CDR2: MNHNY and SVGAGI (reference sequence). DNA of the CDR3: TGTGCCAGCAGTCCGGGACAGCAAGAGACCCAGTACTTC. It specifies CASSPGQQETQYF.

A word on this clone: Distinct nucleotide sequences in the sample also encode this CDR3. The rearrangement uses TRBV7-2 and TRBJ1-1; D ambiguous. Germline V CDR1 and CDR2: SGHTA, FQGNSA. V lost 5 bases to trimming and J lost 2 bases, with 12 bases between them. The CDR3 is 14 amino acids. The CDR3 region is CASSLDPRNTEAFF. The CDR3 bases are TGTGCCAGCAGCCTAGACCCGAGAAACACTGAAGCTTTCTTT. Full variable domain (rest looked up from reference TRBV7-2 and TRBJ1-1): GAGVSQSPSNKVTEKGKDVELRCDPISGHTALYWYRQSLGQGLEFLIYFQGNSAPDKSGLPSDRFSAERTGGSVSTLTIQRTQQEDSAVYLCASSLDPRNTEAFFGQGTRLTVV.

This clone came up a few times. A far larger clone differs by one base, so this is likely a read error. Because the CDR3 is missing its conserved closing phenylalanine or tryptophan, this is likely a read error. V gene TRBV4-1 combines with J gene TRBJ2-7; D uncertain. V was trimmed by 0 bases and J by 2 bases, leaving 8 bases between them. The CDR3 loop spans 14 amino acids. CDR1 is MGHRA, CDR2 YSYEKL, per germline. Written as DNA, the CDR3 is TGCGCCAGCAGCCAAGAACCGACTCCCTACGAGCAGTACATC. Its translation is CASSQEPTPYEQYI.

V gene TRBV28 combines with J gene TRBJ1-5; unclear D gene. The length of the CDR3 is 15 residues. The germline V gene has CDR1 MDHEN and CDR2 SYDVKM. V lost 3 bases and J 3 bases, leaving 12 bases between the germline ends. CDR3 loop: CASSFSAGYNQPQHF. CDR3 DNA: TGTGCCAGCAGTTTCTCCGCCGGGTACAATCAGCCCCAGCATTTT.

V is TRBV5-4 and J is TRBJ2-2; possibly TRBD2 for D (5 bases). The CDR3 is 14 residues long. CDR1 is SGHNT and CDR2 is YYREEE in the germline V gene (reference sequence). V was cut by 2 bases and J by 4 bases, with 9 bases left in between. CDR3 amino acids: CASSLSGITGELFF. CDR3 DNA: TGTGCCAGCAGCTTATCGGGGATCACCGGGGAGCTGTTTTTT.

The CDR3 is CASSLYPWGLPNYGYTF. The DNA for the CDR3 is TGTGCCAGCAGCTTATACCCCTGGGGGCTCCCTAACTATGGCTACACCTTC. This chain connects TRBV7-9 to TRBJ1-2, with D maybe TRBD1 (6 bases). Germline lookup yields CDR1 SEHNR and CDR2 FQNEAQ (reference sequence). Trimming took 2 bases from V and 0 from J, leaving 16 bases between them. The CDR3 extends over 17 amino acids.

The CDR3 nucleotides read TGTGCCTGGGGAAGGACAGGAATAACGGGAAACACCATATATTTT. It codes for CAWGRTGITGNTIYF. The chain uses TRBV30 and TRBJ1-3; 7 bases fit TRBD1. Losses at the gene ends were 5 bases for V and 4 bases for J; bases not matched to a gene: 11. Looked up from germline, CDR1 is GTSNPN and CDR2 is SVGIG (reference sequence). The CDR3 covers 15 residues.

The chain links TRBV27 to TRBJ1-2; the D gene is possibly TRBD1 (5 bases). The CDR3 has 16 residues. CDR1 MNHEY and CDR2 SMNVEV come from the germline V gene (reference sequence). V lost 0 bases and J 5 bases, leaving 16 bases between the germline ends. In DNA, the CDR3 is TGTGCCAGCAGTTTATCACCTTGGACAAAGCAGTATGGCTACACCTTC. It encodes CASSLSPWTKQYGYTF.

This clone was found a few times. The chain joins TRBV5-1 to TRBJ1-6; D is unclear. Trimming pared 0 bases from V and 7 bases from J, leaving 11 bases between. The germline V gene has CDR1 SGHRS and CDR2 YFSETQ. This CDR3 comprises 15 residues. The chain's CDR3 is CASSLAYRENSPLHF. In DNA, the CDR3 is TGCGCCAGCAGCTTGGCATACAGAGAGAATTCACCCCTCCACTTT.

This chain links TRBV2 with TRBJ2-5, with TRBD2 matching over 12 bases. Germline values: CDR1 SNHLY, CDR2 FYNNEI. The CDR3 is 16 residues long. V dropped 5 bases and J dropped 10; count of bases not matched to a gene: 14. The CDR3 region has the DNA TGTGCCAGCAGTAAATCAGGACTAGCGGGGAGCTCGGGCCAGTACTTC. Its protein product is CASSKSGLAGSSGQYF.

To note about this clone: The junction departs from the called germline gene at one end, perhaps through a read error. The rearrangement uses TRBV6-1 and TRBJ2-7; 8 nucleotides match TRBD2. The germline V gene encodes CDR1 MNHNS and CDR2 SASEGT. The CDR3 length is 10 residues. CDR3 loop: CASSETGGFF. CDR3 nucleotides: TGTGCCAGCAGTGAAACGGGGGGGTTCTTC.

This clone was seen a handful of times. J is TRBJ1-2 and V is TRBV5-1, with D unclear. This CDR3 region has 12 residues. With 4 bases removed from V and 7 bases from J, the gap between germline ends came to 11 bases. Germline V gene sequence: CDR1 SGHRS, CDR2 YFSETQ. CDR3 DNA: TGCGCCAGCAGCCCACCACCGGGTGGCTACACCTTC. Translation gives CASSPPPGGYTF.

The chain carries TRBV7-8 and TRBJ1-3; D gene ambiguous. Germline CDR1 SGHVS, CDR2 FQNEAQ. Trimming left V 6 bases short and J 0 bases short, with 6 bases between. CDR3 length: 13 amino acids. The CDR3 DNA is TGTGCCAGCAGGGAGAGCTCTGGAAACACCATATATTTT. It translates to CASRESSGNTIYF.

This clone was observed a single time. V is TRBV2 and J is TRBJ1-1; D unresolved. The V gene's germline CDR1 is SNHLY and CDR2 FYNNEI. Trimming shortened V by 2 bases and J by 1 base, and 5 bases separated the two germline ends. This CDR3 spans 13 amino acids. CDR3 sequence: CASSELRNTEAFF. CDR3 coding DNA: TGTGCCAGCAGTGAATTGCGGAACACTGAAGCTTTCTTT.

The V call is TRBV29-1, the J call TRBJ1-1; the D gene is possibly TRBD1 (6 bases). This CDR3 has 11 residues. Germline lookup yields CDR1 SQVTM and CDR2 ANQGSEA. Trimming cost V 7 bases and J 10 bases, with 16 bases left between them. The CDR3 nucleotides are TGCAGCGCAGAAACCGGGACACTAGCTTTCTTT. Its translation: CSAETGTLAFF.

The chain joins TRBV7-2 to TRBJ2-1; TRBD2 matches 13 bases. V trimming: 6 bases; J trimming: 9 bases; junction bases outside the gene matches: 8. This CDR3 region has 15 residues. Looked up from germline, CDR1 is SGHTA and CDR2 is FQGNSA. The CDR3 nucleotides are TGTGCCAGCAGTCGAACTAGCGGGGGGGCCCTTGAGCAGTTCTTC. Encoded protein: CASSRTSGGALEQFF.